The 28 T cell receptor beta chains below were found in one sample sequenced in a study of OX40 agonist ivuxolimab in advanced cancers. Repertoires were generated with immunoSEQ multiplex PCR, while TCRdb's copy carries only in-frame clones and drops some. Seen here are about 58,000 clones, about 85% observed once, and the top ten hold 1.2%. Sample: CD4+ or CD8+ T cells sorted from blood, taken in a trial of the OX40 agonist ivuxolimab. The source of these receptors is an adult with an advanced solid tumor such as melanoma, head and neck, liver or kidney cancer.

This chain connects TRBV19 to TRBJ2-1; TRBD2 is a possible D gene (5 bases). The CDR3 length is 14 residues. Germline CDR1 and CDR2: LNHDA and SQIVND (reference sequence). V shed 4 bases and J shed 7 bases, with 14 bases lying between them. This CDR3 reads CASSKQGLRNEQFF. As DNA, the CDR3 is TGTGCCAGTAGTAAACAAGGACTGCGGAATGAGCAGTTCTTC.

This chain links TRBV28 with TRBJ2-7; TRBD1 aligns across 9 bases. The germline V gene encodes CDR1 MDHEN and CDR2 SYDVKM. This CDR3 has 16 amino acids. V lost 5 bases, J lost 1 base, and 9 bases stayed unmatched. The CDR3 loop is CASSTSGTGYSYEQYF. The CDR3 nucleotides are TGTGCCAGCAGTACCTCCGGGACAGGGTATTCCTACGAGCAGTACTTC.

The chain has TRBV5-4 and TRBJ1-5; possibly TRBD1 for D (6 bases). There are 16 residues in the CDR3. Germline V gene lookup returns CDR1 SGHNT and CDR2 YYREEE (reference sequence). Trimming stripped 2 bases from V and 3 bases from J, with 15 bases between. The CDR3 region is CASSFLGGGDNQPQHF. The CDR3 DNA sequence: TGTGCCAGCAGCTTCCTGGGAGGGGGGGACAATCAGCCCCAGCATTTT.

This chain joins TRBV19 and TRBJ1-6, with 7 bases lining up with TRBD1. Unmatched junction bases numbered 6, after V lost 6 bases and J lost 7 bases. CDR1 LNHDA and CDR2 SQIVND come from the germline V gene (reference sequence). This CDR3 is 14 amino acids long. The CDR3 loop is CASSRTGWNSPLHF. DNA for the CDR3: TGTGCCAGTAGCAGGACAGGCTGGAATTCACCCCTCCACTTT.

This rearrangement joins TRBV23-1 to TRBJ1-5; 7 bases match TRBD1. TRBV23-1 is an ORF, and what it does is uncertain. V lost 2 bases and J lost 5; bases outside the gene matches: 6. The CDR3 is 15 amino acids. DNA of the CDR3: TGCGCCAGCAGTCAACGACAGGGAGAAGATCAGCCCCAGCATTTT. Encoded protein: CASSQRQGEDQPQHF.

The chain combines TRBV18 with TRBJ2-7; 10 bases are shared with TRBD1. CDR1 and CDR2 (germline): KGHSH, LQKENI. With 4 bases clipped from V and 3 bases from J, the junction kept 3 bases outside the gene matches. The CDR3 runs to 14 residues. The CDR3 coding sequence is TGTGCCAGCTCACAGGACAGGGGGGTCTACGAGCAGTACTTC. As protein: CASSQDRGVYEQYF.

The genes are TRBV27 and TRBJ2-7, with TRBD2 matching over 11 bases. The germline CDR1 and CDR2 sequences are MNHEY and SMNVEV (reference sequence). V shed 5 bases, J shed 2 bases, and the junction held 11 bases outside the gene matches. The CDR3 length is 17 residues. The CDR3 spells CASSPRASGGPTYEQYF. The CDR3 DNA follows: TGTGCCAGCAGTCCCCGGGCTAGCGGGGGGCCCACCTACGAGCAGTACTTC.

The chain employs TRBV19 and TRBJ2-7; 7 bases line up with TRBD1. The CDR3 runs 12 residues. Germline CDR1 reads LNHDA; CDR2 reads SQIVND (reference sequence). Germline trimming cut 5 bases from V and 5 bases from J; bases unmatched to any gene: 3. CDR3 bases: TGTGCCAGTAGTGGACAGGCCCACGAGCAGTACTTC. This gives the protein CASSGQAHEQYF.

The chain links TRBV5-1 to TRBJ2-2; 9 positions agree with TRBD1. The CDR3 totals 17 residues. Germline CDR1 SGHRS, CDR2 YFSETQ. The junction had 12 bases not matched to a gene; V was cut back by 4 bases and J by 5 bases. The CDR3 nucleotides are TGCGCCAGCAGCCCCGATCCGGGACAGGGCGCAACCGGGGAGCTGTTTTTT. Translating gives CASSPDPGQGATGELFF.

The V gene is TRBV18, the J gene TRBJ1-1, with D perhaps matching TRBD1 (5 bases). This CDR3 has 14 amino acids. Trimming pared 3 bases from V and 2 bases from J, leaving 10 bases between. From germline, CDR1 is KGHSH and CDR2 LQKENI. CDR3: CASSPRGTNTEAFF. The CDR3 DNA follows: TGTGCCAGCTCACCGCGGGGCACCAACACTGAAGCTTTCTTT.

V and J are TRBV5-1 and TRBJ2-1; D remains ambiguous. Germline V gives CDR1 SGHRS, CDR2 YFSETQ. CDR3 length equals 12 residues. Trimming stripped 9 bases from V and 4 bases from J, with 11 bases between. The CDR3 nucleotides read TGCGCCATTACGGTGTCTTACAATGAGCAGTTCTTC. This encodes CAITVSYNEQFF. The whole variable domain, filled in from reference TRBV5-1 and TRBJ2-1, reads KAGVTQTPRYLIKTRGQQVTLSCSPISGHRSVSWYQQTPGQGLQFLFEYFSETQRNKGNFPGRFSGRQFSNSRSEMNVSTLELGDSALYLCAITVSYNEQFFGPGTRLTVL.

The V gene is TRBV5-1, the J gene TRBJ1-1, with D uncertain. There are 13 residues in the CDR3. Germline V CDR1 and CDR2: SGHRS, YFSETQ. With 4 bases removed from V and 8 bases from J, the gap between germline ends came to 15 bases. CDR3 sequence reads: CASSLWGRAEAFF. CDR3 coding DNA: TGCGCCAGCAGCCTTTGGGGAAGGGCCGAAGCTTTCTTT. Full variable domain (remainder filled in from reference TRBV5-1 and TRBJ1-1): KAGVTQTPRYLIKTRGQQVTLSCSPISGHRSVSWYQQTPGQGLQFLFEYFSETQRNKGNFPGRFSGRQFSNSRSEMNVSTLELGDSALYLCASSLWGRAEAFFGQGTRLTVV.

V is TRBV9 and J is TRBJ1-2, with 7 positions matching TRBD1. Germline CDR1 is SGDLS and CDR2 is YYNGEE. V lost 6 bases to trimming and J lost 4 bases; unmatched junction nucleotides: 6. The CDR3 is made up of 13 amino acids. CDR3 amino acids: CASTTRGAYGYTF. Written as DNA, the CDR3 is TGTGCCAGCACAACCAGGGGGGCCTATGGCTACACCTTC.

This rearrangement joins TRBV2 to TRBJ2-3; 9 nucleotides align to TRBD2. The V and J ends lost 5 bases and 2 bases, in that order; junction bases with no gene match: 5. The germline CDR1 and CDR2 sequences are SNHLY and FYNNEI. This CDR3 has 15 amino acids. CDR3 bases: TGTGCCAGCAGTAGAGCGGGGGGACCCACAGATACGCAGTATTTT. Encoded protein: CASSRAGGPTDTQYF.

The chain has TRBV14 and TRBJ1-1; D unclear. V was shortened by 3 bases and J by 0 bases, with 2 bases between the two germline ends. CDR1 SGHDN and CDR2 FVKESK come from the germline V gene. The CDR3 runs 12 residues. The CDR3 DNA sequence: TGTGCCAGCAGCCACGTGAACACTGAAGCTTTCTTT. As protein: CASSHVNTEAFF.

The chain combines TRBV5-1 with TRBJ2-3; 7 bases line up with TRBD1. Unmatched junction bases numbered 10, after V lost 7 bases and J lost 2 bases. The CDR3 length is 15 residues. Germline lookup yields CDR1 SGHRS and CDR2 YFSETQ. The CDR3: CASELRGFDTDTQYF. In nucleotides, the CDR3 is TGCGCCAGCGAGCTCAGGGGGTTCGACACAGATACGCAGTATTTT. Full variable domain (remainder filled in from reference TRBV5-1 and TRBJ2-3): KAGVTQTPRYLIKTRGQQVTLSCSPISGHRSVSWYQQTPGQGLQFLFEYFSETQRNKGNFPGRFSGRQFSNSRSEMNVSTLELGDSALYLCASELRGFDTDTQYFGPGTRLTVL.

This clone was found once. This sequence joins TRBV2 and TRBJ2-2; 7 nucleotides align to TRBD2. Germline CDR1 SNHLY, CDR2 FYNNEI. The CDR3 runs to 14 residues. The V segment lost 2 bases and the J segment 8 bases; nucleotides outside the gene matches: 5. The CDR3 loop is CASSETGLSGELFF. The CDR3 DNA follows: TGTGCCAGCAGTGAAACGGGACTATCAGGGGAGCTGTTTTTT.

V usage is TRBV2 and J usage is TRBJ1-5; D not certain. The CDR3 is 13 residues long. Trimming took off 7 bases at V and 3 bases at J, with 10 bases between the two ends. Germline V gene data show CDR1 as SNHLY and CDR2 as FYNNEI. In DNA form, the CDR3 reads TGTGCCAGCAAAAGACAACTCAATCAGCCCCAGCATTTT. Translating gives CASKRQLNQPQHF.

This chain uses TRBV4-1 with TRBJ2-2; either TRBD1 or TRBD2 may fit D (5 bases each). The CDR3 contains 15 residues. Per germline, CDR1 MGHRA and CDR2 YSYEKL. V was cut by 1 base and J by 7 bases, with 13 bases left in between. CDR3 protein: CASSQGQGGGGELFF. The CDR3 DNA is TGCGCCAGCAGCCAAGGCCAGGGTGGAGGCGGGGAGCTGTTTTTT.

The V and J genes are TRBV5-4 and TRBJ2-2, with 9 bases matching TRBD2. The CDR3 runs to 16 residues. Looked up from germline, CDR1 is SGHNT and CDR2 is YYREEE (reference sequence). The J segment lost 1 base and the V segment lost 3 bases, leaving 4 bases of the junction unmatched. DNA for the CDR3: TGTGCCAGCAGCTCTCCACTAGCGGGGAACACCGGGGAGCTGTTTTTT. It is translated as CASSSPLAGNTGELFF.

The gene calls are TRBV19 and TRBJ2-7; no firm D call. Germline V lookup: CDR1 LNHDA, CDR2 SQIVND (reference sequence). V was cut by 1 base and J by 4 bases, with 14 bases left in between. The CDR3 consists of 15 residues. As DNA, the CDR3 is TGTGCCAGTAGTATAGGTGCAGTCCCACCTTACGAGCAGTACTTC. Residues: CASSIGAVPPYEQYF.

Here the CDR3 DNA reads TGTGCCAGTAGTATGTCGGGACAACGCTCCTACAATGAGCAGTTCTTC. This gives the protein CASSMSGQRSYNEQFF. The chain employs TRBV19 and TRBJ2-1, with a tentative D call TRBD1 (6 bases). Germline CDR1 and CDR2: LNHDA and SQIVND (reference sequence). V was trimmed by 3 bases and J by 0 bases, leaving 12 bases between them. The CDR3 is 16 amino acids.

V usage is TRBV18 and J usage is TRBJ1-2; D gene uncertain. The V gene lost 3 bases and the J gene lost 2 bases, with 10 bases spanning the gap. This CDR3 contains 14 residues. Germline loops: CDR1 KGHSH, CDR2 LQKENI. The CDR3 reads CASSPAGINYGYTF. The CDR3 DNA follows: TGTGCCAGCTCACCGGCCGGGATCAACTATGGCTACACCTTC.

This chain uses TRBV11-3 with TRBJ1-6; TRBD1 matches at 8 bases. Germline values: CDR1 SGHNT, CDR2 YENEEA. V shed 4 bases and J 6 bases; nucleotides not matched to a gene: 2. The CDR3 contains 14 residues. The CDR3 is CASSSGQVNSPLHF. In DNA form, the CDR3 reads TGTGCCAGCAGCTCGGGACAGGTTAATTCACCCCTCCACTTT.

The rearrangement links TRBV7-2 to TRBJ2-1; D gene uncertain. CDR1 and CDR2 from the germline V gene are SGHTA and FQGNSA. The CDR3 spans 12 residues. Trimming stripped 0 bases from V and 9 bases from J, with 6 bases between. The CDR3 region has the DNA TGTGCCAGCAGCTTAGCGACGGTTGAGCAGTTCTTC. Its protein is CASSLATVEQFF. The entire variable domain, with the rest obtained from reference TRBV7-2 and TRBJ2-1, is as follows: GAGVSQSPSNKVTEKGKDVELRCDPISGHTALYWYRQSLGQGLEFLIYFQGNSAPDKSGLPSDRFSAERTGGSVSTLTIQRTQQEDSAVYLCASSLATVEQFFGPGTRLTVL.

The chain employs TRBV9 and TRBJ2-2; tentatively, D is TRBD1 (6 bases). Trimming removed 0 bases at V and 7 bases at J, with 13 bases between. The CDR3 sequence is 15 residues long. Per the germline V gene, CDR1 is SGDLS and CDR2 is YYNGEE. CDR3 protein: CASSVVGGVNGELFF. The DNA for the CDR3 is TGTGCCAGCAGCGTAGTAGGGGGAGTTAACGGGGAGCTGTTTTTT.

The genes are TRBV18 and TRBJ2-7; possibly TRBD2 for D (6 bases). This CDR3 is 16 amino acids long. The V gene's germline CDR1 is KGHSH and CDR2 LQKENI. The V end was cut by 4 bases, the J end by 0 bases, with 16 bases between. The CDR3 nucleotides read TGTGCCAGCTCACAACGAGGGACTCGGAGCTCCTACGAGCAGTACTTC. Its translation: CASSQRGTRSSYEQYF.

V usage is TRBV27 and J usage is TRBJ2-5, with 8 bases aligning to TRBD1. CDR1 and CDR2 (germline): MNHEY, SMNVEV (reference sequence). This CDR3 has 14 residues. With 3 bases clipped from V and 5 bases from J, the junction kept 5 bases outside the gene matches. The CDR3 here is CASSFRDRLETQYF. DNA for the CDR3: TGTGCCAGCAGTTTCCGGGACAGGCTTGAGACCCAGTACTTC.